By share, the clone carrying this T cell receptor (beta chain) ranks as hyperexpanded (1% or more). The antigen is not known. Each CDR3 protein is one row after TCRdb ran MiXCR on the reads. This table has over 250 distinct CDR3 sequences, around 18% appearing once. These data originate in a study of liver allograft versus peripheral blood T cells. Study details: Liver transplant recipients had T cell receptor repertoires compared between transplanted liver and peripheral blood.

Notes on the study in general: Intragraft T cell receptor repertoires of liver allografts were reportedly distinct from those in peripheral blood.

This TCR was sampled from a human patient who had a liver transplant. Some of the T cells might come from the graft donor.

The CDR3: CASSEAGDRGRGYTF. The CDR3 DNA reads as TGTGCCAGCAGTGAAGCGGGGGACAGGGGAAGGGGCTACACCTTC. The chain couples TRBV6-1 to TRBJ1-2; 10 bases map to TRBD1. CDR1 MNHNS and CDR2 SASEGT come from the germline V gene. CDR3 size: 15 residues. The trim removed 0 bases at V and 8 bases at J, leaving 6 bases unmatched.